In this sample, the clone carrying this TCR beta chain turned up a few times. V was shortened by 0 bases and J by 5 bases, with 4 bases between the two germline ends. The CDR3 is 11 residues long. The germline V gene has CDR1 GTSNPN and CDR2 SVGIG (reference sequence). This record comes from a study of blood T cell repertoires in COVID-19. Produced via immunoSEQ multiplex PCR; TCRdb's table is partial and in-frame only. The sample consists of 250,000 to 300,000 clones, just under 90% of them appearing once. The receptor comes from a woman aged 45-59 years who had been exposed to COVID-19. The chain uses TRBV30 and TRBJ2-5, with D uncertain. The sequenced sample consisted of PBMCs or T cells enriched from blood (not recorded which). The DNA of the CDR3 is TGTGCCTGGAGTGTACATGAGACCCAGTACTTC. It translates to CAWSVHETQYF.